Reported below is one T cell receptor (beta chain). Clones were sequenced by immunoSEQ multiplex PCR, and TCRdb holds only the in-frame ones, with some missing. The table gives around 15,000 clones; the top ten clones make up around 7.2% of it. This entry is derived from a study of T cells in women clearing cervical HPV infection. The sample was blood buffy coat. This receptor was obtained from a woman aged 18 to 75 with a cervical HPV16 infection that either progressed to CIN3+ or cleared (not recorded which).

CDR3: CASSPLDRGETQYF. The DNA read from the CDR3 is TGTGCCAGCAGCCCACTGGACAGGGGAGAGACC. This chain joins TRBV7-6 and TRBJ2-5, with TRBD1 matching over 9 bases. The sequenced fragment ends 3 residues before the CDR3 boundary, so the rest is inferred from the germline J gene. V gave up 5 bases and J gave up 4 bases; unmatched junction bases: 5. This CDR3 has 14 residues. Germline CDR1 SGHVS, CDR2 FNYEAQ.